This T cell receptor (beta chain) was observed in a study of T-cell reconstitution after alpha-beta-depleted transplantation in children. The study, taken as a whole, reports: Surviving thymic progenitors and recipient T cells were the source of high TCRbeta diversity at day 60 in some patients. Roughly two months post-transplant, alpha-beta T cells reportedly originated from several hundred graft clones that had expanded. The authors attributed T-cell counts and diversity one year after transplant mostly to newly produced T cells.

Germline V lookup: CDR1 DFQATT, CDR2 SNEGSKA (reference sequence). The CDR3 spans 13 residues. This clonotype came up a few times. Its antigen is unidentified. Unique molecular identifiers were incorporated into the prepared TCRbeta library. TCRdb re-derived calls from the PCR reads in MiXCR, one entry per CDR3 protein. Of about 300,000 distinct CDR3 sequences listed, roughly 8.2% are singletons. The clonotype comes from a female patient between 2 and 15 years old who had a stem cell transplant for Fanconi anemia, so the T cells may come from the graft donor. The gene calls are TRBV20-1 and TRBJ2-7; the match to TRBD2 covers 10 bases. Specimen: peripheral blood, collected 360 days after TCRalphabeta/CD19-depleted stem cell transplant. CDR3 protein: CRASGGSSYEQYV. The CDR3, as DNA: TGCAGGGCTAGCGGGGGTAGCTCCTACGAGCAGTACGTC.